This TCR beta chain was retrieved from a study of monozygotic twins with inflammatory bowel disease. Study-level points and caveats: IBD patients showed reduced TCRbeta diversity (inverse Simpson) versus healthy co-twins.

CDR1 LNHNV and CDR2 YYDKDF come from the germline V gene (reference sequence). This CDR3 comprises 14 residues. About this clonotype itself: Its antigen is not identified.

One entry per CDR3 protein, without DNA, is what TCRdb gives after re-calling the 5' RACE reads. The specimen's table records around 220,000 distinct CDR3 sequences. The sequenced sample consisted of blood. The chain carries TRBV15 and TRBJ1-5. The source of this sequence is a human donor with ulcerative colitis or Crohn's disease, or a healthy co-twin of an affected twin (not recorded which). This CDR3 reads CATSRENSNQPQHF.